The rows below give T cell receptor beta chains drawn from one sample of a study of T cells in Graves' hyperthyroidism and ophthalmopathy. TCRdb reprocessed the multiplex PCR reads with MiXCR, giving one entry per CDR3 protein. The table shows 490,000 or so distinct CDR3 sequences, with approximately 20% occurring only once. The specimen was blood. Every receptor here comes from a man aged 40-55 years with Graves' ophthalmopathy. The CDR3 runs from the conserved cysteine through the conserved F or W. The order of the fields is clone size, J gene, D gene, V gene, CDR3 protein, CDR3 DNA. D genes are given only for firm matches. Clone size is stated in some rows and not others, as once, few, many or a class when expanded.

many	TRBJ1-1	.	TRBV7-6	CASSYPAGPEAFF	TGTGCCAGCAGCTACCCCGCAGGGCCTGAAGCTTTCTTT
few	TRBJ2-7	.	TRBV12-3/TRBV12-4	CASSLTPGTGNYEQYF	TGTGCCAGCAGTTTAACCCCCGGGACGGGCAACTACGAGCAGTACTTC
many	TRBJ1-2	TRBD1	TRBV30	CAWSVQGQAPGGGYTF	TGTGCCTGGAGTGTACAGGGACAGGCCCCCGGGGGTGGCTACACCTTC
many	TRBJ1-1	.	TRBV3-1	CASSQGGVGKAFF	TGTGCCAGCAGCCAAGGAGGAGTTGGGAAAGCTTTCTTT
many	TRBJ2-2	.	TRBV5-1	CASSLARLPAGELFF	TGCGCCAGCAGCTTGGCCCGACTCCCCGCCGGGGAGCTGTTTTTT
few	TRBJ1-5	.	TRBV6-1	CASSLRDRHQPQHF	TGTGCCAGCAGTCTCCGGGACCGGCATCAGCCCCAGCATTTT
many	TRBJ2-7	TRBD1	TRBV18	CASSLTGTGNYEQYF	TGTGCCAGCTCATTGACCGGGACAGGAAACTACGAGCAGTACTTC
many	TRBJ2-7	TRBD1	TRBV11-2	CASSFGQGSDEQYF	TGTGCCAGCAGCTTTGGACAGGGTTCAGACGAGCAGTACTTC
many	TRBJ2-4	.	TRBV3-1	CASSQAAAAKNIQYF	TGTGCCAGCAGCCAAGCGGCAGCAGCCAAAAACATTCAGTACTTC
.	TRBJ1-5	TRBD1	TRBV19	CASSIIHTDRASNQPQHF	TGTGCCAGTAGTATAATTCATACCGACAGGGCCAGCAATCAGCCCCAGCATTTT
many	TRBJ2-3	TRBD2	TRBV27	CASTIAGGGTDTQYF	TGTGCCAGTACGATCGCGGGGGGAGGCACAGATACGCAGTATTTT
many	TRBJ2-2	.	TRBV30	CAWSVEGGTGELFF	TGTGCCTGGAGTGTTGAAGGGGGTACCGGGGAGCTGTTTTTT
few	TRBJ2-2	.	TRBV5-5	CASSLTGQATGELFF	TGTGCCAGCAGCTTGACGGGACAAGCCACCGGGGAGCTGTTTTTT